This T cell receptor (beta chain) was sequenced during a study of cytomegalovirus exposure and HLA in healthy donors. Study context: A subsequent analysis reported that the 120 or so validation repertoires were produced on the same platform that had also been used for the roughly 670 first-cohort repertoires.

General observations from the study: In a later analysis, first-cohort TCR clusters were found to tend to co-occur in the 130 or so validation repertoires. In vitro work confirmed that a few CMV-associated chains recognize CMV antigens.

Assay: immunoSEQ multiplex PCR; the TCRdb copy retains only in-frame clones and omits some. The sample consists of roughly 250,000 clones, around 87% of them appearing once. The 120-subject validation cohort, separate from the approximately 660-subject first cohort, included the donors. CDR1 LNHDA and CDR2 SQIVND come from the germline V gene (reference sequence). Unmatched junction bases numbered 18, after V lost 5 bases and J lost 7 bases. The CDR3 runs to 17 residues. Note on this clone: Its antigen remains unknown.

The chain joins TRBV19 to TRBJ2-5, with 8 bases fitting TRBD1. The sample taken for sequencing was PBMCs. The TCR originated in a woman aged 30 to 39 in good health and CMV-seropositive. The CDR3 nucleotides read TGTGCCAGTAGTTTTGTAGCCGGGACAGGCTCAGGGGGGACCCAGTACTTC. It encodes CASSFVAGTGSGGTQYF.